These T cell receptor beta chains were read from a single sample in a study of shared T cell receptors in the human thymus. This table comes from immunoSEQ multiplex PCR, and its TCRdb copy is limited to in-frame clones, with some not included. There are some 760,000 clones in the sample; approximately 83% occur only once, and 0.0095% to 0.011% lies in the top ten. The data were also submitted as part of a second study, on human thymus T cells.

The sequenced sample consisted of thymocytes. These receptors came from a girl in the first two years of life with a congenital heart defect. Each CDR3 is given with its conserved first and last residue. The order of the fields is J gene, V gene, clone size, D gene, CDR3 protein, CDR3 DNA. D genes are given only for firm matches. Size values are once, few and many counts, or a class for expanded clones, and some rows have none.

TRBJ2-1,TRBV28,-,-,CASSLKRRGSSYNEQFF,TGTGCCAGCAGTTTAAAGCGTAGGGGCAGCTCCTACAATGAGCAGTTCTTC
TRBJ2-5,TRBV4-2,-,TRBD1,CASSPRQGQETQYF,TGTGCCAGCAGCCCGAGACAGGGGCAAGAGACCCAGTACTTC
TRBJ1-5,TRBV6-5,few,-,CASSYPNDSGNQPQHF,TGTGCCAGCAGTTACCCCAATGACAGTGGCAATCAGCCCCAGCATTTT
TRBJ2-3,TRBV5-4,few,TRBD1,CASSPTGQGRVDTQYF,TGTGCCAGCTCCCCTACGGGACAGGGGCGTGTAGATACGCAGTATTTT
TRBJ1-2,TRBV14,-,TRBD1,CASSRTGAGYGYTF,TGTGCCAGCAGCCGAACAGGGGCGGGCTATGGCTACACCTTC
TRBJ1-4,TRBV25-1,once,-,CASSATNYPGANEKLFF,TGTGCCAGCAGTGCCACCAACTACCCGGGGGCTAATGAAAAACTGTTTTTT
TRBJ1-5,TRBV6-1,-,-,CASSERSSRKLYSNQPQHF,TGTGCCAGCAGTGAAAGGAGCAGTCGAAAGTTATATAGCAATCAGCCCCAGCATTTT
TRBJ1-4,TRBV11-1,-,TRBD1,CASSLGQVNEKLFF,TGTGCCAGCAGCTTGGGACAGGTTAATGAAAAACTGTTTTTT
TRBJ1-1,TRBV4-1,-,TRBD1,CASSQDTRGRMNTEAFF,TGCGCCAGCAGCCAAGATACGAGGGGGCGCATGAACACTGAAGCTTTCTTT
TRBJ1-5,TRBV6-1,-,TRBD1,CASSEADPTGLNQPQHF,TGTGCCAGCAGTGAAGCGGACCCGACAGGGCTCAATCAGCCCCAGCATTTT
TRBJ1-1,TRBV7-9,-,-,CASSSDTGTW,TGTGCCAGCAGTTCAGACACCGGGACTTGG
TRBJ1-2,TRBV9,-,-,CASSTSDSIYGYTF,TGTGCCAGCAGCACTTCGGACAGCATCTATGGCTACACCTTC
TRBJ2-1,TRBV21-1,-,-,CASSPAGGVAGYNEQFF,TGTGCCAGCAGCCCTGCGGGAGGCGTAGCGGGGTACAATGAGCAGTTCTTC
TRBJ1-6,TRBV7-9,once,-,CASSLVKQVNSPLHF,TGTGCCAGCAGCTTAGTTAAACAGGTTAATTCACCCCTCCACTTT
TRBJ1-1,TRBV7-2,-,-,CASISPSIRFGAHEAFF,TGTGCCAGCATCTCTCCTTCTATTAGGTTTGGGGCCCATGAAGCTTTCTTT
TRBJ1-2,TRBV6-7,-,-,CASSYEPQVNYGYTF,TGTGCCAGCAGCTATGAACCTCAGGTGAACTATGGCTACACCTTC
TRBJ1-3,TRBV5-1,-,TRBD1,CASRGGEDRASSGNTIYF,TGCGCCAGCAGGGGGGGCGAGGACAGGGCGAGCTCTGGAAACACCATATATTTT
TRBJ2-7,TRBV5-1,few,-,CASSPSREHPYEQYF,TGCGCCAGCAGCCCCTCACGGGAGCATCCCTACGAGCAGTACTTC
TRBJ2-1,TRBV7-3,once,-,CASSPTHGKGSYNEQFF,TGTGCCAGCAGCCCCACACACGGGAAGGGCTCCTACAATGAGCAGTTCTTC
TRBJ1-2,TRBV6-1,once,TRBD1,CAITGVGGYTF,TGTGCCATTACAGGGGTCGGTGGCTACACCTTC
TRBJ1-5,TRBV29-1,once,-,CSVTYFWGPGQPQHF,TGCAGCGTGACATACTTCTGGGGGCCGGGTCAGCCCCAGCATTTT
TRBJ2-1,TRBV6-1,-,TRBD1,CASRDRTNNEQFF,TGTGCCAGCCGGGACAGGACGAACAATGAGCAGTTCTTC
TRBJ1-6,TRBV30,-,-,CAWSVQGRRYNSPLHF,TGTGCCTGGAGTGTACAGGGCAGGAGGTATAATTCACCCCTCCACTTT
TRBJ1-5,TRBV18,-,-,CASSPPPFNKSRGNQPQHF,TGTGCCAGCTCACCACCGCCCTTTAACAAGTCCCGGGGCAATCAGCCCCAGCATTTT
TRBJ1-1,TRBV29-1,-,-,CSVRQLNTEAFF,TGCAGCGTAAGACAGTTGAACACTGAAGCTTTCTTT
TRBJ2-7,TRBV6-5,-,-,CASSSLLGAYEQYF,TGTGCCAGCAGTTCCCTATTAGGGGCCTACGAGCAGTACTTC
TRBJ2-5,TRBV7-3,once,TRBD2,CASSPTSGETQYF,TGTGCCAGCAGCCCGACTAGCGGCGAGACCCAGTACTTC
TRBJ2-1,TRBV4-1,-,-,CASSLSIPSAFYNEQFF,TGCGCCAGCAGCCTCTCTATCCCTTCTGCCTTCTACAATGAGCAGTTCTTC
TRBJ1-1,TRBV5-1,-,-,CASSLRGYERFAEAFF,TGCGCCAGCAGCTTGAGGGGGTATGAGAGGTTCGCTGAAGCTTTCTTT
TRBJ2-2,TRBV5-1,-,TRBD2,CASSYRLAGGPSVVTGELFF,TGCGCCAGCAGCTACAGACTAGCGGGGGGGCCTTCGGTAGTCACCGGGGAGCTGTTTTTT
TRBJ2-4,TRBV29-1,-,-,CSARTVGFKNIQYF,TGCAGCGCTCGGACAGTAGGTTTCAAAAACATTCAGTACTTC
TRBJ1-5,TRBV7-8,-,-,CASSLIPGINQPQHF,TGTGCCAGCAGCTTAATCCCAGGGATCAATCAGCCCCAGCATTTT
TRBJ1-4,TRBV11-2,few,-,CASSLGGLDEKLFF,TGTGCCAGCAGCCTGGGGGGGCTAGATGAAAAACTGTTTTTT
TRBJ2-7,TRBV5-1,-,TRBD1,CASKLSPGTGFLLAYEQYF,TGCGCCAGCAAACTCTCTCCGGGGACAGGGTTCCTCCTTGCCTACGAGCAGTACTTC
TRBJ1-2,TRBV4-2,-,-,CASSQDSRDYYGYTF,TGTGCCAGCAGCCAAGATTCCAGGGATTACTATGGCTACACCTTC
TRBJ1-3,TRBV2,-,-,CASSEARTREKGNTIYF,TGTGCCAGCAGTGAAGCGCGAACCAGGGAAAAAGGAAACACCATATATTTT
TRBJ2-1,TRBV27,-,TRBD1,CASSLNTTRDRGYNEQFF,TGTGCCAGCAGTCTGAACACAACCCGGGACAGGGGATACAATGAGCAGTTCTTC
TRBJ2-7,TRBV6-6,-,TRBD1,CASADRGHEQYF,TGTGCCAGCGCCGACAGGGGTCACGAGCAGTACTTC
TRBJ1-2,TRBV20-1,-,-,CSAGDYGYTF,TGCAGTGCCGGGGACTATGGCTACACCTTC
TRBJ1-1,TRBV2,-,-,CASIAAFAGTMNTEAFF,TGTGCCAGCATTGCGGCCTTCGCGGGGACTATGAACACTGAAGCTTTCTTT
TRBJ1-6,TRBV4-1,few,-,CASSLEAYYNSPLHF,TGCGCCAGCAGCCTCGAGGCATACTATAATTCACCCCTCCACTTT
TRBJ1-1,TRBV14,-,-,CASSQTYDRNTEAFF,TGTGCCAGCAGCCAAACCTATGACAGGAACACTGAAGCTTTCTTT
TRBJ1-5,TRBV4-1,-,-,CASSQAQGQPQHF,TGCGCCAGCAGCCAAGCACAGGGTCAGCCCCAGCATTTT
TRBJ2-7,TRBV5-1,-,-,CASSFPTGGDEQYF,TGCGCCAGCAGCTTCCCGACAGGTGGCGACGAGCAGTACTTC
TRBJ2-3,TRBV7-9,-,-,CASSRVAASTDTQYF,TGTGCCAGCAGCCGGGTAGCGGCTAGCACAGATACGCAGTATTTT
TRBJ1-3,TRBV27,-,-,CASSPEPRLAGNTIYF,TGTGCCAGCAGCCCAGAACCCCGGCTAGCTGGAAACACCATATATTTT
TRBJ1-1,TRBV6-5,-,-,CASSYEVNTEAFF,TGTGCCAGCAGTTACGAGGTGAACACTGAAGCTTTCTTT